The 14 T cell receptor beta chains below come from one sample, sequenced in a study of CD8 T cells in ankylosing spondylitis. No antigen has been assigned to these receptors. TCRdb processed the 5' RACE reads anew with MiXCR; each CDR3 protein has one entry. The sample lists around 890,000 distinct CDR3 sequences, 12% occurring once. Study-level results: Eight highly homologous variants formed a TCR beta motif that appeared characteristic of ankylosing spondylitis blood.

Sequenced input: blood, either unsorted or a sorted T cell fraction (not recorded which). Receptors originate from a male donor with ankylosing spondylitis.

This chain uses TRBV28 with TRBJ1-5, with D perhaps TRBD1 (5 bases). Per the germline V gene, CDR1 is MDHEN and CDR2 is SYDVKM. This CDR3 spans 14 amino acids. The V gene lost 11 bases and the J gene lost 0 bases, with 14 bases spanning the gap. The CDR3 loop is CASGGGFSNQPQHF. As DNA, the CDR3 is TGTGCCTCCGGGGGTGGGTTTAGCAATCAGCCCCAGCATTTT.

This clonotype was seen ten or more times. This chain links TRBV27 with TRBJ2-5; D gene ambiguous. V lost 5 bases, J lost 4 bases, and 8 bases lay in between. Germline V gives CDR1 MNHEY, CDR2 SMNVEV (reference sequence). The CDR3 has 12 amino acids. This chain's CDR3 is CASSPRPETQYF. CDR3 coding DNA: TGTGCCAGCAGTCCCCGCCCAGAGACCCAGTACTTC.

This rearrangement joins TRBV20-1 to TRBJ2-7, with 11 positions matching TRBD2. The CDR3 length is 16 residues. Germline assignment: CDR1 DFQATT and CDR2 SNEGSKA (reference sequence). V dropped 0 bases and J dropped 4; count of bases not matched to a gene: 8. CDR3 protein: CSARDSTGTSGYEQYF. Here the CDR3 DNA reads TGCAGTGCTAGAGACTCCACCGGGACTAGCGGTTACGAGCAGTACTTC.

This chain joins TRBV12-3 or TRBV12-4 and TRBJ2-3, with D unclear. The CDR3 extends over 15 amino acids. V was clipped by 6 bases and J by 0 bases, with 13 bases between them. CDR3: CASRWATVSTDTQYF. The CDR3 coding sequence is TGTGCCAGCAGATGGGCCACAGTGAGCACAGATACGCAGTATTTT.

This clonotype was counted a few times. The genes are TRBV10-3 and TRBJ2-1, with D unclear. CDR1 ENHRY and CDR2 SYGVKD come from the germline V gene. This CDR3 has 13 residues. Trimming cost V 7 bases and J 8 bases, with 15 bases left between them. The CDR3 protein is CAIKSGPLHEQFF. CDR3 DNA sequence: TGTGCCATCAAATCCGGGCCACTCCATGAGCAGTTCTTC.

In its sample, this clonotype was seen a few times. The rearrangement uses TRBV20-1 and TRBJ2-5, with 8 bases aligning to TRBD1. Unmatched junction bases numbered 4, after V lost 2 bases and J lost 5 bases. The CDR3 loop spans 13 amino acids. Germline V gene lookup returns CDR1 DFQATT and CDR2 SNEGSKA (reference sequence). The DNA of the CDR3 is TGCAGTGCTAGAAGGACAGGGATGGAGACCCAGTACTTC. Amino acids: CSARRTGMETQYF.

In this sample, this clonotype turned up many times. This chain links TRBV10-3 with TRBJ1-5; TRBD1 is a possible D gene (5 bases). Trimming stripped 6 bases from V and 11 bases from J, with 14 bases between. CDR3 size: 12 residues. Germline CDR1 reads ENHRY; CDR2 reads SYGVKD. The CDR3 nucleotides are TGTGCCATCAGGGGGGACGCGACGGCCCAGCATTTT. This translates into CAIRGDATAQHF.

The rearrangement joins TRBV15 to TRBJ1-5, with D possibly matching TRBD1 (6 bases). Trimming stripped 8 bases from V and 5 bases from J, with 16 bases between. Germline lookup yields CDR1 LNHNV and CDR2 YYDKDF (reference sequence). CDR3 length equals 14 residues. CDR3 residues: CATARHGGHQPQHF. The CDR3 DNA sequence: TGTGCCACCGCTCGACATGGGGGCCATCAGCCCCAGCATTTT.

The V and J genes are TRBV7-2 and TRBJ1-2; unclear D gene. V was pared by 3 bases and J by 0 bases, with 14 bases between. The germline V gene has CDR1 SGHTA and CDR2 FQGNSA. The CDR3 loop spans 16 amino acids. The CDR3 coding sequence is TGTGCCAGCAGCTTTATCGGCCGGTATACTAACTATGGCTACACCTTC. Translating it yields CASSFIGRYTNYGYTF.

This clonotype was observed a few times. The CDR3 coding sequence is TGTGCCAGCAGTGAAGAAGACAGGGCGTACTTC. Its protein product is CASSEEDRAYF. J is TRBJ2-7 and V is TRBV2, with TRBD1 matching 7 bases. Germline V gives CDR1 SNHLY, CDR2 FYNNEI. This CDR3 contains 11 residues. J lost 12 bases, V lost 1 base, and 3 bases had no gene match.

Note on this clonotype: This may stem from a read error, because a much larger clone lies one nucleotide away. Here the CDR3 reads CASSHGRDYSYEQYF. The CDR3 coding sequence is TGTGCCAGCAGCCATGGCCGGGACTACTCCTACGAGCAGTACTTC. This chain joins TRBV4-2 and TRBJ2-7; 7 nucleotides agree with TRBD2. Trimming cost V 3 bases and J 0 bases; bases outside gene matches: 5. The germline V gene encodes CDR1 LGHNA and CDR2 YNFKEQ. CDR3 length: 15 residues.

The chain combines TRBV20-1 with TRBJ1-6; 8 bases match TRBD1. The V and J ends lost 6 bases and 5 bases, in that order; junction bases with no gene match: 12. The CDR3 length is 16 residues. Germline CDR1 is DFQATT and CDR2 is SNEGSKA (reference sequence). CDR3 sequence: CSAHRTGSSDNSPLHF. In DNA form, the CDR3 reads TGCAGTGCCCATCGGACAGGGAGTTCGGATAATTCACCCCTCCACTTT.

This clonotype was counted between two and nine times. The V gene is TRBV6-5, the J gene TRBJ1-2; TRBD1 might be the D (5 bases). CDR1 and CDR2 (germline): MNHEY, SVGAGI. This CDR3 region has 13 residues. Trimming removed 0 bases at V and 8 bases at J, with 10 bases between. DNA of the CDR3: TGTGCCAGCAGTTACTCGGGGGGAGGCGGCTACACCTTC. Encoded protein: CASSYSGGGGYTF.

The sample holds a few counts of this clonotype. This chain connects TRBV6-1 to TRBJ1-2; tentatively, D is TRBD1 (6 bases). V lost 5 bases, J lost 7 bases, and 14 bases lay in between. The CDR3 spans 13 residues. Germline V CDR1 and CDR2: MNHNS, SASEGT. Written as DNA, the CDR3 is TGTGCCAGCAGTCGGGCAGGGGTACGTGGCTACACCTTC. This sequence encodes CASSRAGVRGYTF.